This T cell receptor beta chain originates from a study of blood T cell repertoires in COVID-19. For the study at large: There were acute and convalescent COVID-19 samples, and they came from the United States, Italy and Spain. The cDNA or gDNA used as material had been derived from T cells, B-cell-depleted T cells, or PBMCs.

This CDR3 is 15 amino acids long. Germline CDR1 and CDR2: SGHKS and YYEKEE (reference sequence). The V gene end was trimmed by 3 bases and the J gene end by 2 bases; junction bases not matched to a gene: 7. Per the authors' pipeline: Quantification of nucleated cells was approximated via reference gene primer amplification. Only in-frame clones appear in the TCRdb table, and some are missing; sequencing was by immunoSEQ multiplex PCR. V and J calls and clone size come straight from that table; D and trimming were deduced from the DNA. The table has over 65,000 clones, approximately 86% seen once; the top ten hold roughly a sixth.

V and J are TRBV5-5 and TRBJ2-5; the match to TRBD1 covers 7 bases. This receptor was taken from an older man with active COVID-19. The sequencing input was peripheral blood. CDR3 DNA: TGTGCCAGCAGCTACGACAGGGCAGGACAAGAGACCCAGTACTTC. Protein: CASSYDRAGQETQYF.